Each of the 25 T cell receptor beta chains below was sequenced from the same sample in a study of shared clonotypes between healthy human individuals (dated by TCRdb to the early 2020s). Libraries were prepared through the immunoSEQ multiplex PCR assay. Entries here come from immuneACCESS through TCRdb and include only in-frame sequences with V and J called. Some clones fail to appear in such tables; in the studies checked, an unresolved V gene covers under half of the shortfall, and the cause of the remainder is unknown. The sample table shows millions of clones, and about 93% are seen once. Of the sample, 1.5% to 2% is held by the ten largest clones. CD8 naive samples were CD45RO-negative cells positively selected for CCR7, giving a CD45RA+CCR7+ population that excluded TemRA cells. The specimen was naive CD8+ T cells from PBMCs. The cell subset or site label of this sample denotes: CD45RA+CCR7+. The receptors were gathered from a man aged 18-30 years in good health. Some clones in this sample may be carry-over from other donors' samples.

The J gene is TRBJ1-5, the V gene TRBV7-9; TRBD1 might be the D (5 bases). This CDR3 comprises 14 residues. The V end lost 1 base, the J end lost 7 bases, and 11 bases lay between the germline ends. Germline CDR1 is SEHNR and CDR2 is FQNEAQ (reference sequence). For the CDR3, the DNA is TGTGCCAGCAGCTTAGGGGGGATTCGGCAGCCCCAGCATTTT. Translated: CASSLGGIRQPQHF.

The CDR3 DNA reads as TGTGCCAGCAGCGCTACCATGAACACTGAAGCTTTCTTT. Its protein product is CASSATMNTEAFF. This rearrangement joins TRBV5-6 to TRBJ1-1; D is unresolved. Germline values: CDR1 SGHDT, CDR2 YYEEEE. V dropped 4 bases and J dropped 0 bases, with 7 bases sitting between them. The CDR3 covers 13 residues.

The chain employs TRBV7-9 and TRBJ1-2; 7 bases fit TRBD1. Trimming cost V 6 bases and J 6 bases; bases outside gene matches: 16. Per the germline V gene, CDR1 is SEHNR and CDR2 is FQNEAQ (reference sequence). The CDR3 is 16 amino acids. The CDR3 DNA reads TGTGCCAGCAGTTTCCCCGGACAGGACCCTTTGGATGGCTACACCTTC. This codes for CASSFPGQDPLDGYTF.

The chain uses TRBV6-5 and TRBJ2-5; D is ambiguous. With 3 bases removed from V and 5 bases from J, the gap between germline ends came to 16 bases. The CDR3 loop spans 15 amino acids. Germline V CDR1 and CDR2: MNHEY, SVGAGI. The DNA of the CDR3 is TGTGCCAGCAGTTATTCAGGTGTCAGGTCGGAGACCCAGTACTTC. It yields the protein CASSYSGVRSETQYF.

CDR3 nucleotides: TGTGCCAGCAGCTTAGTGACTAGCGACACCGGGGAGCTGTTTTTT. This gives the protein CASSLVTSDTGELFF. The chain couples TRBV7-9 to TRBJ2-2; the match to TRBD2 covers 8 bases. CDR1 SEHNR and CDR2 FQNEAQ come from the germline V gene (reference sequence). CDR3 length: 15 amino acids. The ends lost 1 base at V and 3 bases at J; junction bases unmatched: 1.

V is TRBV15 and J is TRBJ1-1; a possible D gene is TRBD1 (5 bases). Per germline, CDR1 LNHNV and CDR2 YYDKDF (reference sequence). V lost 0 bases and J 3 bases, leaving 11 bases between the germline ends. The CDR3 is made up of 15 amino acids. This chain's CDR3 is CATSREPGADTEAFF. As DNA, the CDR3 is TGTGCCACCAGCAGAGAACCCGGGGCGGACACTGAAGCTTTCTTT.

J is TRBJ2-7 and V is TRBV7-9, with TRBD2 as a possible D gene (5 bases). Looked up from germline, CDR1 is SEHNR and CDR2 is FQNEAQ (reference sequence). The CDR3 runs 15 residues. V lost 4 bases and J 4 bases, leaving 17 bases between the germline ends. The CDR3 DNA is TGTGCCAGCAGCTCCGAGGGATACCCGGCATACGAGCAGTACTTC. This translates into CASSSEGYPAYEQYF. Complete variable domain (other parts from reference TRBV7-9 and TRBJ2-7): DTGVSQNPRHKITKRGQNVTFRCDPISEHNRLYWYRQTLGQGPEFLTYFQNEAQLEKSRLLSDRFSAERPKGSFSTLEIQRTEQGDSAMYLCASSSEGYPAYEQYFGPGTRLTVT.

This clone was detected only once. CDR3 DNA sequence: TGTGCCAGCAGAAATTCAGGGGCCTACCAAGAGACCCAGTACTTC. Translated, it gives CASRNSGAYQETQYF. The chain combines TRBV27 with TRBJ2-5; D is perhaps TRBD1 (6 bases). Germline loops: CDR1 MNHEY, CDR2 SMNVEV (reference sequence). The CDR3 is made up of 15 amino acids. Trimming shortened V by 6 bases and J by 0 bases, and 14 bases separated the two germline ends.

This sequence joins TRBV7-9 and TRBJ1-2; 7 nucleotides match TRBD1. CDR1 is SEHNR, CDR2 FQNEAQ, per germline (reference sequence). Trimming removed 4 bases from V and 8 bases from J; junction bases left unmatched: 10. CDR3 length: 14 amino acids. This chain's CDR3 is CASSYLGTAGGYTF. In DNA, the CDR3 is TGTGCCAGCAGCTACCTCGGGACAGCGGGGGGCTACACCTTC.

This chain uses TRBV7-2 with TRBJ2-7; TRBD1 is a possible D gene (7 bases). This CDR3 is 15 amino acids long. Germline values: CDR1 SGHTA, CDR2 FQGNSA. V was pared by 5 bases and J by 1 base, with 15 bases between. CDR3 in DNA: TGTGCCAGCAGCGGAGGGGGACAGCGATCCTACGAGCAGTACTTC. It translates to CASSGGGQRSYEQYF.

A word on this clone: Distinct nucleotide sequences in the sample also encode this CDR3. The J gene is TRBJ2-7, the V gene TRBV4-3, with TRBD2 matching over 7 bases. Trimming cost V 1 base and J 3 bases; bases outside gene matches: 3. Germline V gene lookup returns CDR1 LGHNA and CDR2 YSLEER. There are 14 residues in the CDR3. CDR3 in amino acids: CASSQGLAGYEQYF. CDR3 sequence (DNA): TGCGCCAGCAGCCAAGGACTAGCTGGCTACGAGCAGTACTTC.

V and J are TRBV27 and TRBJ1-1, with D perhaps TRBD1 (6 bases). CDR3 length: 13 amino acids. V was cut by 7 bases and J by 1 base, with 10 bases left in between. Germline V gene data show CDR1 as MNHEY and CDR2 as SMNVEV (reference sequence). The CDR3 loop is CASKIGGNTEAFF. The CDR3 DNA follows: TGTGCCAGCAAAATAGGGGGGAACACTGAAGCTTTCTTT.

This clone has just one count. Distinct nucleotide sequences in the sample also encode this CDR3. CDR3 DNA: TGTGCCAGCAGTTCACAGGGGGGGGTCTATGGCTACACCTTC. Protein product: CASSSQGGVYGYTF. This chain links TRBV27 with TRBJ1-2; 8 bases map to TRBD1. J was trimmed by 4 bases and V by 4 bases; bases with no gene match: 5. Per germline, CDR1 MNHEY and CDR2 SMNVEV (reference sequence). The CDR3 runs to 14 residues.

The rearrangement uses TRBV25-1 and TRBJ1-4, with D hard to call. The CDR3 has 14 residues. V was shortened by 4 bases and J by 0 bases, with 6 bases between the two germline ends. CDR1 is MGHDK, CDR2 SYGVNS, per germline. CDR3 nucleotide sequence: TGTGCCAGCAGTGGACTTTCAACTAATGAAAAACTGTTTTTT. Residues: CASSGLSTNEKLFF.

The V gene is TRBV9, the J gene TRBJ2-3; perhaps TRBD2 as D (5 bases). Germline CDR1 is SGDLS and CDR2 is YYNGEE. This CDR3 spans 13 amino acids. Trimming pared 7 bases from V and 2 bases from J, leaving 11 bases between. The CDR3 reads CASGPGNTDTQYF. DNA of the CDR3: TGTGCCAGCGGGCCCGGGAACACAGATACGCAGTATTTT.

The rearrangement links TRBV6-5 to TRBJ2-5; D is unclear. The ends were cut back, 2 bases at V and 0 bases at J, with 4 bases in the middle. CDR1 is MNHEY, CDR2 SVGAGI, per germline. The CDR3 loop spans 13 amino acids. CDR3 nucleotides: TGTGCCAGCAGTTACGGGAACCAAGAGACCCAGTACTTC. Protein sequence: CASSYGNQETQYF.

The chain has TRBV6-1 and TRBJ1-5; 7 bases align to TRBD1. The V and J ends lost 0 bases and 0 bases, in that order; junction bases with no gene match: 8. The CDR3 contains 18 residues. In germline, CDR1 is MNHNS, CDR2 SASEGT. Written as DNA, the CDR3 is TGTGCCAGCAGTGAAGCGGTGGGGACAGTCTTTAGCAATCAGCCCCAGCATTTT. Protein sequence: CASSEAVGTVFSNQPQHF.

This clone was counted a few times. The genes are TRBV29-1 and TRBJ1-1, with D unresolved. Deletions cut 5 bases from V and 4 bases from J, with 14 bases between. The germline gives CDR1 SQVTM, CDR2 ANQGSEA. The CDR3 has 13 residues. CDR3 residues: CSVYNSPFTEAFF. The CDR3 bases are TGCAGCGTTTATAACAGCCCGTTCACTGAAGCTTTCTTT.

The J gene is TRBJ2-2, the V gene TRBV25-1; D call uncertain. The CDR3 spans 14 residues. Germline-derived CDR1 and CDR2 are MGHDK and SYGVNS. Trimming left V 2 bases short and J 0 bases short, with 4 bases between. CDR3 nucleotides: TGTGCCAGCAGTGAAATCGCGAACACCGGGGAGCTGTTTTTT. Translation gives CASSEIANTGELFF. The whole variable domain, filled in from reference TRBV25-1 and TRBJ2-2, reads EADIYQTPRYLVIGTGKKITLECSQTMGHDKMYWYQQDPGMELHLIHYSYGVNSTEKGDLSSESTVSRIRTEHFPLTLESARPSHTSQYLCASSEIANTGELFFGEGSRLTVL.

V and J are TRBV2 and TRBJ2-7; no clear D gene. CDR3 length: 14 residues. CDR1 and CDR2 from the germline V gene are SNHLY and FYNNEI. V was pared by 6 bases and J by 8 bases, with 20 bases between. CDR3 region: CASREYIDGGKQYF. The DNA of the CDR3 is TGTGCCAGCAGAGAATACATCGACGGCGGCAAGCAGTACTTC.

The V call is TRBV7-9, the J call TRBJ1-3; the D is unclear. This CDR3 is 16 amino acids long. Trimming cost V 5 bases and J 1 base, with 15 bases left between them. Germline values: CDR1 SEHNR, CDR2 FQNEAQ (reference sequence). DNA for the CDR3: TGTGCCAGCAGCATATACCCGTGGCAATCTGGAAACACCATATATTTT. It codes for CASSIYPWQSGNTIYF.

This clone has only one observation. The rearrangement uses TRBV27 and TRBJ2-5, with TRBD2 as a possible D gene (5 bases). With 4 bases removed from V and 5 bases from J, the gap between germline ends came to 11 bases. This CDR3 spans 13 amino acids. The germline V gene has CDR1 MNHEY and CDR2 SMNVEV (reference sequence). The DNA of the CDR3 is TGTGCCAGCAGTTCCGGGGTTCGGGAGACCCAGTACTTC. It specifies CASSSGVRETQYF.

The rearrangement joins TRBV27 to TRBJ2-7; 7 positions match TRBD1. Losses at the gene ends were 6 bases for V and 0 bases for J; bases not matched to a gene: 5. The germline CDR1 and CDR2 sequences are MNHEY and SMNVEV (reference sequence). This CDR3 is built from 14 residues. The CDR3 reads CASRGYRGSYEQYF. CDR3 coding DNA: TGTGCCAGCAGGGGGTACAGGGGCTCCTACGAGCAGTACTTC.

This chain joins TRBV9 and TRBJ2-7; D gene uncertain. Per germline, CDR1 SGDLS and CDR2 YYNGEE. This CDR3 is built from 13 residues. V lost 4 bases and J lost 3, with 11 bases in between. The CDR3 DNA is TGTGCCAGCAGCATAGGAATACACTACGAGCAGTACTTC. It is translated as CASSIGIHYEQYF.

The rearrangement joins TRBV29-1 to TRBJ2-1; 8 bases map to TRBD2. This CDR3 comprises 13 residues. From germline, CDR1 is SQVTM and CDR2 ANQGSEA. V lost 3 bases, J lost 10 bases, and 8 bases stayed unmatched. This CDR3 is CSVDSSGRGEQFF. In nucleotides, the CDR3 is TGCAGCGTTGATTCTAGCGGGCGGGGGGAGCAGTTCTTC.